This TCR beta chain was obtained from a study of cytomegalovirus exposure and HLA in healthy donors. Overall study: Earlier, 150 million to 200 million T cells were analyzed, and 90 million to 120 million unique TCR beta sequences were found among them.

The J segment lost 2 bases and the V segment lost 4 bases, leaving 14 bases of the junction unmatched. The germline gives CDR1 SGHDN, CDR2 FVKESK. This CDR3 spans 17 amino acids. Primers: 60 Vbeta forward and 13 Jbeta reverse. Assay: immunoSEQ multiplex PCR; the TCRdb copy retains only in-frame clones and omits some. This table holds about 120,000 clones, roughly 80% found once. This chain joins TRBV14 and TRBJ2-7, with TRBD2 matching over 7 bases. The TCR was taken from a woman under 40 in good health and CMV-seropositive. The source material was PBMCs. In nucleotides, the CDR3 is TGTGCCAGCAGCCTGCGAGTAGCGGGCCCCAATACCTACGAGCAGTACTTC. It encodes CASSLRVAGPNTYEQYF.